These 4 T cell receptor beta chains came from one sample sequenced in a study of blood T cell repertoires in COVID-19. Clones were read by immunoSEQ multiplex PCR, and TCRdb kept only the in-frame ones, dropping some. The sample yields about 160,000 clones, 80% to 90% seen once. Material for sequencing was peripheral blood. The receptors were sampled from a man between 60 and 75 years old with acute or convalescent COVID-19.

This chain joins TRBV27 and TRBJ1-2; a possible D gene is TRBD1 (6 bases). The CDR3 is made up of 13 amino acids. The germline V gene encodes CDR1 MNHEY and CDR2 SMNVEV (reference sequence). V was trimmed by 6 bases and J by 5 bases, leaving 13 bases between them. CDR3 coding DNA: TGTGCCAGCAGCCAGGGGATCTCTTATGGCTACACCTTC. This sequence encodes CASSQGISYGYTF.

This clone appeared once. The chain has TRBV7-9 and TRBJ2-1; D remains ambiguous. CDR1 and CDR2 from the germline V gene are SEHNR and FQNEAQ (reference sequence). Trimming removed 5 bases from V and 9 bases from J, with 11 bases in between. The CDR3 consists of 12 residues. The DNA for the CDR3 is TGTGCCAGCAGCCCCGATAGTGGTGAGCAGTTCTTC. Translating gives CASSPDSGEQFF. The variable domain in full, completed from reference TRBV7-9 and TRBJ2-1, reads DTGVSQNPRHKITKRGQNVTFRCDPISEHNRLYWYRQTLGQGPEFLTYFQNEAQLEKSRLLSDRFSAERPKGSFSTLEIQRTEQGDSAMYLCASSPDSGEQFFGPGTRLTVL.

The chain combines TRBV4-2 with TRBJ1-3; the D is unclear. Trimming cost V 3 bases and J 0 bases, with 9 bases left between them. Germline-derived CDR1 and CDR2 are LGHNA and YNFKEQ. The length of the CDR3 is 15 residues. The CDR3 nucleotides read TGTGCCAGCAGCCACCCCGGGAACTCTGGAAACACCATATATTTT. Amino acid sequence: CASSHPGNSGNTIYF.

This rearrangement joins TRBV6-5 to TRBJ2-4; 7 bases match TRBD1. This CDR3 is built from 15 residues. Unmatched junction bases numbered 10, after V lost 4 bases and J lost 7 bases. Germline CDR1 reads MNHEY; CDR2 reads SVGAGI. CDR3 sequence: CASSSQTGSENIQYF. The CDR3, as DNA: TGTGCCAGCAGTTCCCAGACAGGGAGTGAGAACATTCAGTACTTC.